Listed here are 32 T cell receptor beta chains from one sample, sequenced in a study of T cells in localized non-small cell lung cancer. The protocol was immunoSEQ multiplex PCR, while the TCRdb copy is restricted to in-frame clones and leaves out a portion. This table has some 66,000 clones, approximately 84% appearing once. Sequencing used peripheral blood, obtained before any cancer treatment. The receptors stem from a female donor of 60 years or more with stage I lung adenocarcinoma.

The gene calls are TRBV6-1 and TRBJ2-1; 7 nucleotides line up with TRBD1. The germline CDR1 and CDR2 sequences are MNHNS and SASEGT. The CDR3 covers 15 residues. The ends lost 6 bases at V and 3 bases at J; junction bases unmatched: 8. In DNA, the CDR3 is TGTGCCAGCAGACTGGGACAGATTCTCTACAATGAGCAGTTCTTC. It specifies CASRLGQILYNEQFF.

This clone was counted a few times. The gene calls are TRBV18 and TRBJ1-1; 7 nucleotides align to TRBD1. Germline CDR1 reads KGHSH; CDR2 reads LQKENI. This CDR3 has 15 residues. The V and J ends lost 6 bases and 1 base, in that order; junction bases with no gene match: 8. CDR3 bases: TGTGCCAGCTCCCCAGGGGGGGACCGGAACACTGAAGCTTTCTTT. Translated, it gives CASSPGGDRNTEAFF.

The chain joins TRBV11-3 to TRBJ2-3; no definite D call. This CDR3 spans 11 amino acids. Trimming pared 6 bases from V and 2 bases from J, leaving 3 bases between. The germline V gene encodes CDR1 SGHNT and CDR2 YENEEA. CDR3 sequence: CASRYTDTQYF. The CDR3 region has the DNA TGTGCCAGCAGGTACACAGATACGCAGTATTTT.

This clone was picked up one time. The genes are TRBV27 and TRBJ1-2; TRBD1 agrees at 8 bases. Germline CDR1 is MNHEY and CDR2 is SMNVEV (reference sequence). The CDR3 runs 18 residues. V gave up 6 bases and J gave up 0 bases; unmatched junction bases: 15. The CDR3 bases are TGTGCCAGCAGGCAACTAGGGACAGGCAAGCCAACTAACTATGGCTACACCTTC. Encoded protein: CASRQLGTGKPTNYGYTF.

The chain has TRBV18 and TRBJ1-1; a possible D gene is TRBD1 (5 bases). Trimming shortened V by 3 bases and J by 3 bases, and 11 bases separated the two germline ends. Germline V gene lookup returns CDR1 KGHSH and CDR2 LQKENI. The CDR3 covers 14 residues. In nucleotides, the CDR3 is TGTGCCAGCTCACCGAACGTAGGGGACACTGAAGCTTTCTTT. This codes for CASSPNVGDTEAFF.

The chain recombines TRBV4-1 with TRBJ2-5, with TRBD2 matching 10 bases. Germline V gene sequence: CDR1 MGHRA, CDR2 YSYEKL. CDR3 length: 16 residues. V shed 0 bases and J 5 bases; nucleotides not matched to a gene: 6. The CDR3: CASSQDRLAGDETQYF. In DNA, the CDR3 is TGCGCCAGCAGCCAAGATCGGCTAGCGGGGGATGAGACCCAGTACTTC.

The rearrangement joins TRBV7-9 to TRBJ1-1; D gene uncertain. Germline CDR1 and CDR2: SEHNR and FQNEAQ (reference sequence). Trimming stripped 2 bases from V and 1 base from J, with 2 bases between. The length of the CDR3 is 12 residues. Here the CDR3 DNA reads TGTGCCAGCAGCTTAACGAACACTGAAGCTTTCTTT. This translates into CASSLTNTEAFF.

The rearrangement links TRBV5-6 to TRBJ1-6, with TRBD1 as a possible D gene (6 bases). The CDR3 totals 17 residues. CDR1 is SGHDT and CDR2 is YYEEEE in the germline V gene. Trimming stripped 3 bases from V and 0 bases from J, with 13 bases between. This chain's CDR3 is CASSSRDMSSYNSPLHF. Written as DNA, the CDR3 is TGTGCCAGCAGCTCCCGGGACATGAGCTCCTATAATTCACCCCTCCACTTT. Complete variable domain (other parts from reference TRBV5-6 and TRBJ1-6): DAGVTQSPTHLIKTRGQQVTLRCSPKSGHDTVSWYQQALGQGPQFIFQYYEEEERQRGNFPDRFSGHQFPNYSSELNVNALLLGDSALYLCASSSRDMSSYNSPLHFGNGTRLTVT.

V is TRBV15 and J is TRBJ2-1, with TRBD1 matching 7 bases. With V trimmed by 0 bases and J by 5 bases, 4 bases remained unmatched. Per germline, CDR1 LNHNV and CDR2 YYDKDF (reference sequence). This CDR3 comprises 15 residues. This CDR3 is CATSREGQPDNEQFF. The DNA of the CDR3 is TGTGCCACCAGCAGAGAGGGACAGCCGGACAATGAGCAGTTCTTC.

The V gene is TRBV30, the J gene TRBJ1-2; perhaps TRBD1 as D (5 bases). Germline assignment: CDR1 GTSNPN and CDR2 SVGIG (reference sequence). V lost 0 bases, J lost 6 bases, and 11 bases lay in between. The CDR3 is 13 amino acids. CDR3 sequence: CAWSVRGRDGYTF. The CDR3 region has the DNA TGTGCCTGGAGTGTACGGGGCCGGGATGGCTACACCTTC.

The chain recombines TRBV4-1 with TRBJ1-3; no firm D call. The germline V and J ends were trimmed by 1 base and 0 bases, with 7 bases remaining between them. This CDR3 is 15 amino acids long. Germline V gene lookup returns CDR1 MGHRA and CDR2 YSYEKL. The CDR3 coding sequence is TGCGCCAGCAGCCAAGGAAGAAGCTCTGGAAACACCATATATTTT. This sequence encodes CASSQGRSSGNTIYF.

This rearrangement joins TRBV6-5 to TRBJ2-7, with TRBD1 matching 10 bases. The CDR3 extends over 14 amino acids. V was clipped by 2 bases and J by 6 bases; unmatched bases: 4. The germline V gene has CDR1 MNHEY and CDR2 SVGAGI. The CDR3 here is CASSYGQGGGEQYF. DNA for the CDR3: TGTGCCAGCAGTTACGGACAGGGGGGAGGCGAGCAGTACTTC.

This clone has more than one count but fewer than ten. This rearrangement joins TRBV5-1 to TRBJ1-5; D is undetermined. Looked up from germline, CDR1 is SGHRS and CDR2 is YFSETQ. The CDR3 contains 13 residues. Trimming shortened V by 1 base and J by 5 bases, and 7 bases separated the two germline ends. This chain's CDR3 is CASSLFGDQPQHF. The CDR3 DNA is TGCGCCAGCAGCTTGTTTGGGGATCAGCCCCAGCATTTT.

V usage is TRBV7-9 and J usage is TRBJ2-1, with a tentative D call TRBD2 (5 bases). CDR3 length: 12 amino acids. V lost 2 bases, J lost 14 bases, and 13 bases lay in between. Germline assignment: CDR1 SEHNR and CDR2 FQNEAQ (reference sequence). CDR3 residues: CASSLSAGSEFF. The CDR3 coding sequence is TGTGCCAGCAGCTTATCGGCGGGCTCGGAGTTCTTC.

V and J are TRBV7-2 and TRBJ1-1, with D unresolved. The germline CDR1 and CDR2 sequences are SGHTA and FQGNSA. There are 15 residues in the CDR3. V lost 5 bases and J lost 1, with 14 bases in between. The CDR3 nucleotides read TGTGCCAGCAGCCCCGTTTCATTGGGGAACACTGAAGCTTTCTTT. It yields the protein CASSPVSLGNTEAFF.

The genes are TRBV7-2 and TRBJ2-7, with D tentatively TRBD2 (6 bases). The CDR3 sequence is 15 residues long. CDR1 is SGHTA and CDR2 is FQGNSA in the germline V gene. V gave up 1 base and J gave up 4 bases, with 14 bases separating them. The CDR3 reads CASSLVEPGEYEQYF. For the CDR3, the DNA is TGTGCCAGCAGCTTAGTGGAGCCGGGGGAGTACGAGCAGTACTTC.

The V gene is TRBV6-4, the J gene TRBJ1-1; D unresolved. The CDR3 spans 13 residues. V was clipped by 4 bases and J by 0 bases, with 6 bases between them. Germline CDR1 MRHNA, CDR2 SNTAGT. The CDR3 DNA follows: TGTGCCAGCAGTGCGGAGGTGAACACTGAAGCTTTCTTT. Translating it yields CASSAEVNTEAFF.

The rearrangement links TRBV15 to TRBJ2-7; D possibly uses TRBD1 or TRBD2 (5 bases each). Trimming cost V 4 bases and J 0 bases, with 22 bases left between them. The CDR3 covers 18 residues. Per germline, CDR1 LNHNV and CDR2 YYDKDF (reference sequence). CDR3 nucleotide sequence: TGTGCCACCAGCACCGAGAGAGGAGGCAGGGACCTCTCCTACGAGCAGTACTTC. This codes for CATSTERGGRDLSYEQYF.

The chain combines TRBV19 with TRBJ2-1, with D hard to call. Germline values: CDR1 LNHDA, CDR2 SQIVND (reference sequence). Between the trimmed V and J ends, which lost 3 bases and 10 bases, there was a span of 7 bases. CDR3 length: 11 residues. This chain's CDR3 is CASSILGEQFF. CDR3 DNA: TGTGCCAGTAGTATCCTTGGGGAGCAGTTCTTC.

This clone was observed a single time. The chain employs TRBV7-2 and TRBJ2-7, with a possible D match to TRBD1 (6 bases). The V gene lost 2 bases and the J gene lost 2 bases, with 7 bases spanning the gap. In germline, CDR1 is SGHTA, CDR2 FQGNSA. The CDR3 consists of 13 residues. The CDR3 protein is CASSLTGTYEQYF. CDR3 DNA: TGTGCCAGCAGCTTAACAGGGACCTACGAGCAGTACTTC.

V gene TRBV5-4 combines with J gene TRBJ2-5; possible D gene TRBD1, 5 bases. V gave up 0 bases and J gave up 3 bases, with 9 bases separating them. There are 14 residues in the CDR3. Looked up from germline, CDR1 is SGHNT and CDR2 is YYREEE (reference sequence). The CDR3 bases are TGTGCCAGCAGCTTGGCAGCGACAGAAGAGACCCAGTACTTC. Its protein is CASSLAATEETQYF.

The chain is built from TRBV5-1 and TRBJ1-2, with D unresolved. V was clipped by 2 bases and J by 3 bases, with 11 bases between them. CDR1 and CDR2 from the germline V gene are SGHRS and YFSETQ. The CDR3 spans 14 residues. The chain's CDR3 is CASSFGGSDYGYTF. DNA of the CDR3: TGCGCCAGCAGCTTCGGTGGCTCAGACTATGGCTACACCTTC.

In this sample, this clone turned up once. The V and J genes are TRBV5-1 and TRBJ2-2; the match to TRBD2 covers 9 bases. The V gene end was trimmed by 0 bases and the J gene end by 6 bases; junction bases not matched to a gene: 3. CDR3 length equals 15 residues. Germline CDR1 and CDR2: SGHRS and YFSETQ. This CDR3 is CASSLVAGGPGELFF. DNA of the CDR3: TGCGCCAGCAGCTTGGTGGCGGGGGGGCCCGGGGAGCTGTTTTTT.

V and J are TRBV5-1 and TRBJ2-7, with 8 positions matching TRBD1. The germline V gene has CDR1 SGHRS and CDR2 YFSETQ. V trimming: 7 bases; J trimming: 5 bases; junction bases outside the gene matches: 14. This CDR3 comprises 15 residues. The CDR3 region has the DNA TGCGCCAGCTCCCCGGCCCCGACAGGGGCCCACGAGCAGTACTTC. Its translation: CASSPAPTGAHEQYF.

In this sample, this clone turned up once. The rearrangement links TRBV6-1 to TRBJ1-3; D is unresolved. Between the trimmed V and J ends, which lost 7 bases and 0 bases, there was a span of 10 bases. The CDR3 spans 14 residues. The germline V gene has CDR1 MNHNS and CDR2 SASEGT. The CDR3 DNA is TGTGCCAGCAATCAAGGCAGCTCTGGAAACACCATATATTTT. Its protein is CASNQGSSGNTIYF.

CDR3 sequence: CASSLNSGIETQYF. The CDR3 DNA is TGTGCCAGCAGCTTAAATTCTGGAATAGAGACCCAGTACTTC. The chain combines TRBV7-3 with TRBJ2-5; no firm D call. Trimming shortened V by 1 base and J by 4 bases, and 10 bases separated the two germline ends. The length of the CDR3 is 14 residues. The germline V gene has CDR1 SGHTA and CDR2 FQGTGA.

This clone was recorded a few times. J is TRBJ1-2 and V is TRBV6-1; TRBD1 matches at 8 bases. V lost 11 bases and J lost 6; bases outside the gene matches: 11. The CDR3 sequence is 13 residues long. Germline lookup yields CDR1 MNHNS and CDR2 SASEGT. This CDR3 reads CAGGRQGADGYTF. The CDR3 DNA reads TGTGCCGGGGGGCGGCAGGGGGCAGATGGCTACACCTTC.

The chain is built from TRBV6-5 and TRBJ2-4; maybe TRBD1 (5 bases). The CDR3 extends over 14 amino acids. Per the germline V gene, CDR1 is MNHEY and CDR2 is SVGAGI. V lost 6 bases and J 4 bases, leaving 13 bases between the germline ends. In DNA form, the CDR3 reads TGTGCCAGCAGCGTACGGCAGGGAAAAAACATTCAGTACTTC. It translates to CASSVRQGKNIQYF.

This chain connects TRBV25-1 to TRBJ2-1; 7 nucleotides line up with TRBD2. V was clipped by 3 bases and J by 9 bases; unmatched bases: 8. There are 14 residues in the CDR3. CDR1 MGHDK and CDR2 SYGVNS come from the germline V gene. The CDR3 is CASSEGGRSPEQFF. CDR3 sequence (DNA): TGTGCCAGCAGTGAGGGCGGGAGATCCCCTGAGCAGTTCTTC. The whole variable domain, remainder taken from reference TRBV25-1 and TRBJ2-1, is EADIYQTPRYLVIGTGKKITLECSQTMGHDKMYWYQQDPGMELHLIHYSYGVNSTEKGDLSSESTVSRIRTEHFPLTLESARPSHTSQYLCASSEGGRSPEQFFGPGTRLTVL.

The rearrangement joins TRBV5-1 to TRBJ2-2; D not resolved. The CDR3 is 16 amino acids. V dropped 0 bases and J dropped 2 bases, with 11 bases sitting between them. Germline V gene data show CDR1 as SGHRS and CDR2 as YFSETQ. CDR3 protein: CASSLAGTLNTGELFF. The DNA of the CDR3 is TGCGCCAGCAGCTTGGCGGGTACTCTAAACACCGGGGAGCTGTTTTTT.

The CDR3 sequence is CAWARVETQYF. CDR3 sequence (DNA): TGTGCCTGGGCAAGGGTAGAGACCCAGTACTTC. J is TRBJ2-5 and V is TRBV30; D gene ambiguous. Deletions cut 5 bases from V and 4 bases from J, with 8 bases between. CDR3 size: 11 residues. The germline V gene encodes CDR1 GTSNPN and CDR2 SVGIG (reference sequence). The full variable domain, rest sourced from reference TRBV30 and TRBJ2-5, is SQTIHQWPATLVQPVGSPLSLECTVEGTSNPNLYWYRQAAGRGLQLLFYSVGIGQISSEVPQNLSASRPQDRQFILSSKKLLLSDSGFYLCAWARVETQYFGPGTRLLVL.

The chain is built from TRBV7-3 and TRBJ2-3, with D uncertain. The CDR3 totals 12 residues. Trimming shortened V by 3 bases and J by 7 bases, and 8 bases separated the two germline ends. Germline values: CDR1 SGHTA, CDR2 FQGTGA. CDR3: CASSFPGNTQYF. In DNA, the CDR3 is TGTGCCAGCAGCTTCCCCGGAAATACGCAGTATTTT.